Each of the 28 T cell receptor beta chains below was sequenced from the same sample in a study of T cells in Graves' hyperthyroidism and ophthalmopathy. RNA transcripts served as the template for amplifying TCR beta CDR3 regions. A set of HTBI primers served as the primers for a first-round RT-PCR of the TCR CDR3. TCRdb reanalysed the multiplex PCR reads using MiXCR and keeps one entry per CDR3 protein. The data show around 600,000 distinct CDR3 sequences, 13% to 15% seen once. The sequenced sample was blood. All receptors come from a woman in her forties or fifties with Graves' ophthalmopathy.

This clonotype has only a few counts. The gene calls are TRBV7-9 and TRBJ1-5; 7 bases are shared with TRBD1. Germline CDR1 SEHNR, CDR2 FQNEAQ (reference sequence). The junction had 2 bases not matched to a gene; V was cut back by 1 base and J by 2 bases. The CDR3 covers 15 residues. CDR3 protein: CASSLDGQGNQPQHF. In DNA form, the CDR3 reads TGTGCCAGCAGCTTAGACGGACAGGGCAATCAGCCCCAGCATTTT.

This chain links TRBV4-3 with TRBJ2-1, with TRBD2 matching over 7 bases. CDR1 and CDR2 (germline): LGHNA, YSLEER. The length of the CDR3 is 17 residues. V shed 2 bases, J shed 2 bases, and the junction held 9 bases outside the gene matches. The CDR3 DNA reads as TGCGCCAGCAGCCAACAAGTGGGACTACTAACCTACAATGAGCAGTTCTTC. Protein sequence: CASSQQVGLLTYNEQFF.

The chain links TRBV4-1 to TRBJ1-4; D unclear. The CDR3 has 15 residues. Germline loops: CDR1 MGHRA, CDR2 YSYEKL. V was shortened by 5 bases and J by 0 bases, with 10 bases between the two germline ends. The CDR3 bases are TGCGCCAGCAGCACAACAGCGGCAACTAATGAAAAACTGTTTTTT. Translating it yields CASSTTAATNEKLFF.

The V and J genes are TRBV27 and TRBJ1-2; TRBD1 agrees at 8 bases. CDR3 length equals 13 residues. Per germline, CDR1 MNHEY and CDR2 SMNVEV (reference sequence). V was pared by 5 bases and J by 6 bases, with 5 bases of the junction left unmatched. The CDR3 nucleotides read TGTGCCAGCAGTCACAGGGGGATTCATGGCTACACCTTC. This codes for CASSHRGIHGYTF.

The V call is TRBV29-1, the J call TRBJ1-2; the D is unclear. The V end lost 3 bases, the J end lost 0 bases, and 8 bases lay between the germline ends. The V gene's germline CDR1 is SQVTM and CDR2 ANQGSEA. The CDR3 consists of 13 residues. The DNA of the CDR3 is TGCAGCGTTGACCCGCTAGCTAACTATGGCTACACCTTC. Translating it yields CSVDPLANYGYTF.

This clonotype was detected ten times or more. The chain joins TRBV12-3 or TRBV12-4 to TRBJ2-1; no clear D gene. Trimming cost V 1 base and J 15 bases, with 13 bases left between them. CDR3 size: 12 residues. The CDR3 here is CASSLVLASWFF. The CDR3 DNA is TGTGCCAGCAGTTTAGTACTGGCTTCCTGGTTCTTC.

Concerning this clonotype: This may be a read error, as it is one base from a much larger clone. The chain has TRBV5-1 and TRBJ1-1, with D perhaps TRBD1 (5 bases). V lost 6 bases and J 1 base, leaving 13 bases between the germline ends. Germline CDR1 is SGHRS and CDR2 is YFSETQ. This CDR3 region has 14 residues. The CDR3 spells CASTETTENTEAFF. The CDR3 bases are TGCGCCAGCACCGAAACGACAGAGAACACTGAAGCTTTCTTT.

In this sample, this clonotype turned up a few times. This chain's CDR3 is CASSPRLAGPRTDTQYF. The DNA for the CDR3 is TGTGCCAGCAGCCCCAGACTAGCGGGCCCGCGCACAGATACGCAGTATTTT. The V call is TRBV4-2, the J call TRBJ2-3; TRBD2 matches at 10 bases. CDR1 is LGHNA, CDR2 YNFKEQ, per germline. J was trimmed by 1 base and V by 4 bases; bases with no gene match: 8. This CDR3 has 17 residues.

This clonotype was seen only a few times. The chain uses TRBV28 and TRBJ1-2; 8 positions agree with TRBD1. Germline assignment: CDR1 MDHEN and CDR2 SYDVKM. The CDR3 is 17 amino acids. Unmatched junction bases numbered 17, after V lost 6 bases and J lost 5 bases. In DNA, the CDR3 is TGTGCCAGCAGAACCGTGGAACAGGGGGGCGCTTCTTATGGCTACACCTTC. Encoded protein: CASRTVEQGGASYGYTF.

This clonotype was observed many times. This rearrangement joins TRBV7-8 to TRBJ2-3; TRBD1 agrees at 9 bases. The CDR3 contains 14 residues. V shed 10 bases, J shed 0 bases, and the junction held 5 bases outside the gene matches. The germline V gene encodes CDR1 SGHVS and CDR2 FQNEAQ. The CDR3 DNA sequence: TGTGCCAACGGACAGGGGATTAGCACAGATACGCAGTATTTT. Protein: CANGQGISTDTQYF. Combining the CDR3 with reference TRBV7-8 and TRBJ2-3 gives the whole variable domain GAGVSQSPRYKVAKRGQDVALRCDPISGHVSLFWYQQALGQGPEFLTYFQNEAQLDKSGLPSDRFFAERPEGSVSTLKIQRTQQEDSAVYLCANGQGISTDTQYFGPGTRLTVL.

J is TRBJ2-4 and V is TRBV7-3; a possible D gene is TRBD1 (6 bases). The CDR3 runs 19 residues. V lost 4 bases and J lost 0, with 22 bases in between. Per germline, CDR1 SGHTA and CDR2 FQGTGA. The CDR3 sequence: CASSSDPRQASIAKNIQYF. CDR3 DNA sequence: TGTGCCAGCAGCTCCGACCCCCGACAGGCTTCCATAGCCAAAAACATTCAGTACTTC.

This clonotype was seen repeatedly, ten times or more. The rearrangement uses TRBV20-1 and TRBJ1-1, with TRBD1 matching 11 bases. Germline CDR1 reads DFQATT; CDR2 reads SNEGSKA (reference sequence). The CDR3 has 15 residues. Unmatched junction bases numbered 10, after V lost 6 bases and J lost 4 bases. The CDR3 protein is CSALKSGQGVTEAFF. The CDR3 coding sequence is TGCAGTGCCCTAAAGTCGGGACAGGGGGTCACTGAAGCTTTCTTT.

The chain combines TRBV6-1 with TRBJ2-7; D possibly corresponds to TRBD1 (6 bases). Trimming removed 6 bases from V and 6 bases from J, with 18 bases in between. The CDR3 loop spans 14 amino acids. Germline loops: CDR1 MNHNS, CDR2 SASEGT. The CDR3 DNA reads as TGTGCCAGCAGCCAATCGACAGGAGCGGCCGAGCAGTACTTC. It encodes CASSQSTGAAEQYF.

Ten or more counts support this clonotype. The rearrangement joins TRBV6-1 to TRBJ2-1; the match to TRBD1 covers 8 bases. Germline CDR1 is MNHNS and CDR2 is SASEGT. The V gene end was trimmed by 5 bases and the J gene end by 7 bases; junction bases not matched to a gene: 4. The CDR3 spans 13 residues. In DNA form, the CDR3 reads TGTGCCAGCAGTCAGGGACAGGTGAATGAGCAGTTCTTC. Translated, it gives CASSQGQVNEQFF.

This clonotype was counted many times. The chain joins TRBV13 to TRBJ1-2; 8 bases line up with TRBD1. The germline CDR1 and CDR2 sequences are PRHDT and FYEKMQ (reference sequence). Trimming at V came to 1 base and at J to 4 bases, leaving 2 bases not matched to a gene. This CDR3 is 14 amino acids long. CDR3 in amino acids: CASSLAQGGYGYTF. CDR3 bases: TGTGCCAGCAGCTTAGCACAGGGGGGCTATGGCTACACCTTC.

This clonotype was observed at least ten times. The CDR3 is CASSPLLGDTGANVLTF. The CDR3, as DNA: TGTGCCAGCTCACCACTTCTAGGCGATACTGGGGCCAACGTCCTGACTTTC. The chain carries TRBV18 and TRBJ2-6; D remains unclear. This CDR3 is 17 amino acids long. The germline V gene encodes CDR1 KGHSH and CDR2 LQKENI. The V end was cut by 1 base, the J end by 2 bases, with 12 bases between.

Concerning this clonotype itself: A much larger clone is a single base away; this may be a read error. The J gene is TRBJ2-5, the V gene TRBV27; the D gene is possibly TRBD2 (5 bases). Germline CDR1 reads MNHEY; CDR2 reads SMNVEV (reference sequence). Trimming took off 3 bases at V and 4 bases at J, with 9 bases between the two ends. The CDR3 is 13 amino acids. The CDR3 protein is CASSFLARETQYF. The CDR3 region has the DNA TGTGCCAGCAGTTTTCTAGCCCGAGAGACCCAGTACTTC.

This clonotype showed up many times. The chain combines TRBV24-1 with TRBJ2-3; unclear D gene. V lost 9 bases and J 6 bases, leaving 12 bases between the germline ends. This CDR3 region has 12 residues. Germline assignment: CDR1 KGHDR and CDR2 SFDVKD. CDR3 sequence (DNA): TGTGCCACCGGTGGACCCGCGGATACGCAGTATTTT. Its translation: CATGGPADTQYF.

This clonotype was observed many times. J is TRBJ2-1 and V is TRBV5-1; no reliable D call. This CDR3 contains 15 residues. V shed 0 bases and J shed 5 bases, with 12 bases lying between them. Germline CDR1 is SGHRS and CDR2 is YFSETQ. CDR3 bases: TGCGCCAGCAGCTTGGGAGGAAGGAGCAACAATGAGCAGTTCTTC. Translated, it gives CASSLGGRSNNEQFF.

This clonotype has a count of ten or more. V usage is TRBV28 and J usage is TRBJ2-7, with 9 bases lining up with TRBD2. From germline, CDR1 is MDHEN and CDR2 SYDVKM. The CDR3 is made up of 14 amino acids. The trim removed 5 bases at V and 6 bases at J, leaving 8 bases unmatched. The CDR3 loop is CASSPLAGASEQYF. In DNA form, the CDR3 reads TGTGCCAGCAGTCCCTTAGCGGGAGCATCCGAGCAGTACTTC.

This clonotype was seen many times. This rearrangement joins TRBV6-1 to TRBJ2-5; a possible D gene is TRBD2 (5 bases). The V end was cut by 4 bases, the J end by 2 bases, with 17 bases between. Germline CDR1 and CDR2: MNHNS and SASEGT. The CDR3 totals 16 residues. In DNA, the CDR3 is TGTGCCAGCAGTGGTCTTCGGACTGTCATACAAGAGACCCAGTACTTC. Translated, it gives CASSGLRTVIQETQYF.

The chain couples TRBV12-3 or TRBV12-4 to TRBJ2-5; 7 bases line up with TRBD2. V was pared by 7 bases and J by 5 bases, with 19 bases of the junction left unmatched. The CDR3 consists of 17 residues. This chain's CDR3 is CASTTLQLGGGLETQYF. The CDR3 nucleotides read TGTGCCAGCACCACTCTTCAGCTGGGGGGAGGGCTGGAGACCCAGTACTTC.

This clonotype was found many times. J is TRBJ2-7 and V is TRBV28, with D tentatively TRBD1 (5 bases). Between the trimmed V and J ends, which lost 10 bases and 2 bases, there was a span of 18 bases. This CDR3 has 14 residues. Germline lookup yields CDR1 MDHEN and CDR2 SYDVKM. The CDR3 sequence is CATETGRLAYEQYF. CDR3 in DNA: TGTGCCACCGAAACAGGACGGTTGGCCTACGAGCAGTACTTC.

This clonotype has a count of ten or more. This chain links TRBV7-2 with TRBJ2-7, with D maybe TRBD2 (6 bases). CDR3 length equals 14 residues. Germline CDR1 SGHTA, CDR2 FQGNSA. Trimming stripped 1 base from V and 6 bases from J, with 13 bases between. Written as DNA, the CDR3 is TGTGCCAGCAGCTTAGTCATCCTAGCGACCGAGCAGTACTTC. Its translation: CASSLVILATEQYF.

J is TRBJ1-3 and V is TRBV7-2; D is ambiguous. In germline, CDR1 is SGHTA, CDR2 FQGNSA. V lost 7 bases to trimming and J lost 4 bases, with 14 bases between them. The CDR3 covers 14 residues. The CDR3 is CASKKWTTGNTIYF. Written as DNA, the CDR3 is TGTGCCAGCAAAAAATGGACTACCGGAAACACCATATATTTT.

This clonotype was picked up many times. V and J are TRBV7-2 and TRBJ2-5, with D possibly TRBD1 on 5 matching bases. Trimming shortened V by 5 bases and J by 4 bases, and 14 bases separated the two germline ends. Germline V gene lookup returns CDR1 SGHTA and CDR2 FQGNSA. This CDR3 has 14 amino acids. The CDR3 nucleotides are TGTGCCAGCAGCCCCCCGCCCCAGGGAGAGACCCAGTACTTC. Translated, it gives CASSPPPQGETQYF.

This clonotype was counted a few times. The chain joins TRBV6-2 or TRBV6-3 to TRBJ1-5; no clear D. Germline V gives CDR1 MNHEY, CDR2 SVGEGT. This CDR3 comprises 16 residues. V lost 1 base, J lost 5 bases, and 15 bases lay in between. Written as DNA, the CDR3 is TGTGCCAGCAGTTACTTCGCCAGCGGCCCCGATCAGCCCCAGCATTTT. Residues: CASSYFASGPDQPQHF.

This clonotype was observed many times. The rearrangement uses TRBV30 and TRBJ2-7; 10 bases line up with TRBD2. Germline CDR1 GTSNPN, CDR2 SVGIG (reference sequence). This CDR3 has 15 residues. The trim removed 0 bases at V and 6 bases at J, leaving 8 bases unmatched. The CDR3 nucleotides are TGTGCCTGGAGTGTACGCTTAGCGGGAGGACTCGAGCAGTACTTC. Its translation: CAWSVRLAGGLEQYF.